Included here is one T cell receptor beta chain sequence, with context. The CDR3 runs to 15 residues. CDR1 and CDR2 from the germline V gene are MNHEY and SVGAGI. The V and J ends lost 6 bases and 6 bases, in that order; junction bases with no gene match: 10. Stated time point: patch test 1, 2 weeks after DPC sensitization. Treatment noted: therapeutic diphenylcyclopropenone sensitization with weekly scalp DPC. This entry is derived from a study of human T cells and chemical hapten exposure. In TCRdb, the RACE reads were re-called with MiXCR into one record per CDR3 protein. Here the sample spans just under 350,000 distinct CDR3 sequences, about 7% being singletons.

V gene TRBV6-5 combines with J gene TRBJ2-3; the match to TRBD1 covers 9 bases. This clonotype was sampled from a woman between 18 and 29 years old with alopecia areata. Some clones in this sample may be carry-over from other donors' samples. The sample here was whole blood, taken in connection with sensitization to the hapten diphenylcyclopropenone (DPC). The CDR3 sequence is CASSKTGGIKDTQYF. CDR3 sequence (DNA): TGTGCCAGCAGCAAAACAGGGGGCATCAAGGATACGCAGTATTTT.